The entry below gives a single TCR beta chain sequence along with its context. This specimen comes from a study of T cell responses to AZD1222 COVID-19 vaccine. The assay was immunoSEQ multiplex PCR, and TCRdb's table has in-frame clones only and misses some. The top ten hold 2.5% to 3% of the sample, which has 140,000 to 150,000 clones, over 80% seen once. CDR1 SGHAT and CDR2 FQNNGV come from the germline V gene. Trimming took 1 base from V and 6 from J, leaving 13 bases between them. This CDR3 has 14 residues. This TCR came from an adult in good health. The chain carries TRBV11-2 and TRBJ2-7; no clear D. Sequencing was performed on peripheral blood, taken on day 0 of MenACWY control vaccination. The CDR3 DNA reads TGTGCCAGCAGCTTAGGAGGTGGGATTGGCGAGCAGTACTTC. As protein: CASSLGGGIGEQYF.